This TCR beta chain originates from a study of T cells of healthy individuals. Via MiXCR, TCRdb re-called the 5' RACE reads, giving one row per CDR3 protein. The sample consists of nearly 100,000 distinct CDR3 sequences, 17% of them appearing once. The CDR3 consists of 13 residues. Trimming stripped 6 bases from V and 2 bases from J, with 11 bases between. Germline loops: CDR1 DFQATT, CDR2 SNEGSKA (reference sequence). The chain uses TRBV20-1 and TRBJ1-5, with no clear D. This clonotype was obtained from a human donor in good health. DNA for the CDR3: TGCAGTGCCCCGGTCTATCGCAATCAGCCCCAGCATTTT. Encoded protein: CSAPVYRNQPQHF.